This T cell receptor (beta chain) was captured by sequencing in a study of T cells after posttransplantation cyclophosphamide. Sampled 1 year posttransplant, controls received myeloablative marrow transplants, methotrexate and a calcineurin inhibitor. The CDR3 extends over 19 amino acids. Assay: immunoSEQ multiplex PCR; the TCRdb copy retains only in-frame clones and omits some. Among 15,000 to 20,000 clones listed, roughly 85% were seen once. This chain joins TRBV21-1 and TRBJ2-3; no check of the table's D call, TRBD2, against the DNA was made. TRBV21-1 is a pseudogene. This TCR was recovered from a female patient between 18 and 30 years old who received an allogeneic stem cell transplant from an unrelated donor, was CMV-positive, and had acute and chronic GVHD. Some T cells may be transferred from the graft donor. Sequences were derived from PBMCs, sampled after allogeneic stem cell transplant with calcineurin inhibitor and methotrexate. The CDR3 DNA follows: TGTGCCAGCAGCAAGGGACTAGCGCAAAGGGGGGGGATAACAGATACGCAGTATTTT. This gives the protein CASSKGLAQRGGITDTQYF.